This T cell receptor beta chain derives from a study of T cell changes during pregnancy in multiple sclerosis. Generated by immunoSEQ multiplex PCR, the TCRdb table keeps only in-frame clones and is missing some. The sample yields fewer than 30,000 clones, more than 80% seen once. CDR1 and CDR2 (germline): SEHNR, FQNEAQ (reference sequence). The V and J ends lost 1 base and 2 bases respectively, with 15 bases between them. The CDR3 loop spans 17 amino acids. Sample: CD8+ T cells from peripheral blood mononuclear cells, taken before pregnancy. This chain joins TRBV7-9 and TRBJ1-5; D may be TRBD1 (5 bases). The receptor comes from a female donor with multiple sclerosis, enrolled in a pregnancy study. CDR3 nucleotides: TGTGCCAGCAGCTTAGGGGGAACAGGTCTCGGCAATCAGCCCCAGCATTTT. This codes for CASSLGGTGLGNQPQHF.